This T cell receptor beta chain was recorded in a study of cytomegalovirus exposure and HLA in healthy donors. Overall study findings and caveats: Reportedly, HLA-A and HLA-B alleles of most subjects were accurately predicted from TCR beta. Rarity held for most TCR sequences, but there were some public TCRs that occurred in many donors.

On this clone: Its cognate antigen is unknown.

Researchers ran the PCR with 60 Vbeta and 13 Jbeta primers. The assay was immunoSEQ multiplex PCR, and TCRdb's table has in-frame clones only and misses some. The table has about 150,000 clones, more than 70% seen once; the top ten hold roughly 5.9%. Trimming removed 1 base from V and 4 bases from J, with 16 bases in between. The germline V gene encodes CDR1 SGHVS and CDR2 FNYEAQ. This CDR3 spans 16 amino acids. The chain recombines TRBV7-6 with TRBJ1-1, with D possibly matching TRBD1 (6 bases). Sequenced material: PBMCs. The clonotype comes from a woman aged 40 to 49 in good health and CMV-seropositive. Written as DNA, the CDR3 is TGTGCCAGCAGCTTAGTTCGAGGGGGGGGGAGCACTGAAGCTTTCTTT. This gives the protein CASSLVRGGGSTEAFF.